This T cell receptor beta chain came from a study of cytomegalovirus exposure and HLA in healthy donors. Study context: An analysis done earlier identified 117 million unique TCR beta sequences from about 180 million T cells. From HLA-typed donors, an early data release held approximately 85 million unique TCRs.

60 Vbeta and 13 Jbeta primers were used in PCR. Measured with immunoSEQ multiplex PCR; TCRdb has only the in-frame clones, and not every one. The sample lists roughly 180,000 clones; about 77% were seen once. To note about this clone: No antigen is known for it.

All the people who gave samples were healthy bone marrow donors. In germline, CDR1 is SQVTM, CDR2 ANQGSEA. This CDR3 spans 14 amino acids. V lost 4 bases to trimming and J lost 7 bases; unmatched junction nucleotides: 13. Study-level results: Per a prior analysis, the majority of TCR beta V segments were productive roughly 87% or roughly 30% of the time.

The chain joins TRBV29-1 to TRBJ2-7, with TRBD1 matching over 7 bases. The sample consisted of PBMCs. The TCR originated in a female donor in good health and CMV-seronegative. CDR3 nucleotides: TGCAGCGTTGGCCCCGGGACAGCCATTGGAGAGCAGTACTTC. Translated: CSVGPGTAIGEQYF.